This TCR beta chain was found in a study of CXCR3-negative and CXCR3-positive naive CD8 T cells. Findings and caveats of the study: Naive cells with CXCR3 showed TRB CDR3s that were more hydrophobic than those in CXCR3-negative naive cells.

Germline V lookup: CDR1 DFQATT, CDR2 SNEGSKA (reference sequence). This CDR3 comprises 12 residues. The TRB libraries of cDNA were built by UMI-labeled 5' RACE. TCRdb re-analyzed the 5' RACE reads; it lists each CDR3 protein once, without DNA. The sample holds tens of thousands of distinct CDR3 sequences. Regarding this clonotype: Its specificity is unknown.

Naive cells were sorted as CD45RO-, CCR7+, CD27+ and CD95-. The sequence derives from a human donor in good health. Some clones in this sample may be carry-over from other donors' samples. The rearrangement uses TRBV20-1 and TRBJ2-7; the D gene TCRdb calls, TRBD1, cannot be checked with no DNA. Sequenced material: naive CXCR3- CD8+ T cells from blood. Subset indicated: CD45RO-CCR7+CD27+CD95- naive CD8+ T cells lacking CXCR3 (TNR3-). The CDR3 loop is CSARKRGDEQYF.